The present entry profiles one TCR beta chain with its context. The antigen is undetermined. Germline CDR1 is SQVTM and CDR2 is ANQGSEA. The CDR3 consists of 13 residues. The data stem from a study of CXCR3-negative and CXCR3-positive naive CD8 T cells. Through 5' RACE with UMI labels, the TRB cDNA libraries were prepared. From its re-call of the 5' RACE reads, TCRdb lists each CDR3 protein once, without DNA. The sample's table shows about 98,000 distinct CDR3 sequences. CD45RO-CCR7+CD27+CD95- characterized naive CD8+ T cells. Broader study findings: For the naive subsets, surface CD5 was similar, and TCR strength was inferred from TRB CDR3 properties. Cryopreserved PBMCs had partly decreased CXCR3 expression; fresh PBMCs were used in most assays. In CXCR3-positive naive cells, the TRB CDR3s were more hydrophobic than in CXCR3-negative naive cells.

Sample: naive CXCR3+ CD8+ T cells from blood. Subset specified: CD45RO-CCR7+CD27+CD95- naive CD8+ T cells expressing CXCR3 (TNR3+). This sequence originates from a human donor in good health. Some clones in this sample may be carry-over from other donors' samples. This rearrangement joins TRBV29-1 to TRBJ2-1; the TCRdb call, TRBD1, lacks DNA for checking. The CDR3 region is CSATGTGVYEQFF.